The present TCR beta chain was sequenced within a study of cytomegalovirus exposure and HLA in healthy donors. With regard to this clone: What it binds is unknown.

Both 60 Vbeta primers and 13 Jbeta primers went into the PCR. Assay used: immunoSEQ multiplex PCR; TCRdb lists only in-frame clones, some missing. The sample shows roughly 120,000 clones, 81% of them seen only once. Study-wide results and caveats: The classifier reportedly diagnosed cytomegalovirus status with high sensitivity and specificity.

Germline trimming cut 4 bases from V and 8 bases from J; bases unmatched to any gene: 16. Per the germline V gene, CDR1 is SGHNT and CDR2 is YYREEE (reference sequence). CDR3 length: 17 residues. The specimen sequenced was PBMCs. This chain links TRBV5-4 with TRBJ2-1, with 9 nucleotides matching TRBD1. This TCR was recovered from a woman in her twenties or thirties in good health and CMV-seronegative. The CDR3: CASSEGLLGQGSHEQFF. CDR3 DNA sequence: TGTGCCAGCAGCGAGGGACTTCTGGGACAGGGCTCTCATGAGCAGTTCTTC.